What follows are 32 T cell receptor beta chains derived from one specimen sequenced in a study of regulatory T cells in long-lasting Graves disease. Time point defined: newly diagnosed GD, antithyroid drugs for less than 3 months. RNA extracted from PBMCs served as the sequencing template. According to the study, TCR beta libraries were built with iRepertoire HTBI primers and CDR3-region Arm-PCR. TCRdb ran MiXCR on the multiplex PCR reads and lists one entry per CDR3 protein. The data hold 200,000 to 300,000 distinct CDR3 sequences, with 20% observed a single time. The material was peripheral blood mononuclear cells (PBMCs), obtained at new diagnosis, from a patient treated with antithyroid drugs. The receptors were gathered from a female donor with Graves disease.

The chain recombines TRBV7-3 with TRBJ1-1, with 9 bases matching TRBD1. CDR3 length equals 17 residues. The trim removed 5 bases at V and 6 bases at J, leaving 16 bases unmatched. Looked up from germline, CDR1 is SGHTA and CDR2 is FQGTGA. This CDR3 is CASSPFPGQGLAPEAFF. The CDR3 DNA follows: TGTGCCAGCAGCCCATTCCCGGGACAGGGTTTGGCACCTGAAGCTTTCTTT.

This clonotype was counted many times. This chain uses TRBV10-3 with TRBJ2-7, with D perhaps TRBD1 (6 bases). Between the trimmed V and J ends, which lost 6 bases and 3 bases, there was a span of 15 bases. Looked up from germline, CDR1 is ENHRY and CDR2 is SYGVKD. This CDR3 has 14 amino acids. The CDR3 loop is CAISALVDSYEQYF. The CDR3 DNA reads as TGTGCCATCAGCGCATTGGTGGACAGCTACGAGCAGTACTTC.

This clonotype was seen ten or more times. The chain employs TRBV7-9 and TRBJ1-1, with D unresolved. The CDR3 consists of 13 residues. Trimming removed 5 bases from V and 1 base from J, with 8 bases in between. Germline loops: CDR1 SEHNR, CDR2 FQNEAQ (reference sequence). This CDR3 is CASSRGPNTEAFF. CDR3 nucleotides: TGTGCCAGCAGCCGCGGACCGAACACTGAAGCTTTCTTT.

This clonotype appeared many times. Written as DNA, the CDR3 is TGTGCCAGCAGTGAATCGGGACAGGGGTCAATTTGGAGCACTGAAGCTTTCTTT. It yields the protein CASSESGQGSIWSTEAFF. The chain joins TRBV25-1 to TRBJ1-1; 10 bases are a match to TRBD1. Germline loops: CDR1 MGHDK, CDR2 SYGVNS. V gave up 1 base and J gave up 4 bases; unmatched junction bases: 12. This CDR3 region has 18 residues.

The chain couples TRBV7-2 to TRBJ2-1; D might be TRBD1 (5 bases). CDR3 length: 13 amino acids. Germline V gene sequence: CDR1 SGHTA, CDR2 FQGNSA. The ends were cut back, 3 bases at V and 9 bases at J, with 12 bases in the middle. The DNA of the CDR3 is TGTGCCAGCAGCTTTTCAGGGTTTGGTGAGCAGTTCTTC. Amino acids: CASSFSGFGEQFF.

The rearrangement uses TRBV3-1 and TRBJ1-4; TRBD1 might be the D (6 bases). V shed 4 bases and J shed 5 bases, with 11 bases lying between them. This CDR3 is 14 amino acids long. Germline V gene lookup returns CDR1 LGHDT and CDR2 YNNKEL (reference sequence). CDR3 loop: CASSPDRANEKLFF. Here the CDR3 DNA reads TGTGCCAGCAGCCCGGACAGAGCGAATGAAAAACTGTTTTTT.

V usage is TRBV19 and J usage is TRBJ1-3; no clear D gene. Trimming removed 4 bases from V and 0 bases from J, with 16 bases in between. Germline values: CDR1 LNHDA, CDR2 SQIVND (reference sequence). The CDR3 is made up of 17 amino acids. The CDR3 DNA follows: TGTGCCAGTAGTACCCACCCGACTACTAGCTCTGGAAACACCATATATTTT. The encoded protein is CASSTHPTTSSGNTIYF.

This clonotype has at least ten counts. The rearrangement uses TRBV15 and TRBJ2-1; TRBD1 might be the D (5 bases). CDR1 LNHNV and CDR2 YYDKDF come from the germline V gene (reference sequence). V lost 0 bases and J lost 7, with 16 bases in between. This CDR3 spans 16 amino acids. The CDR3 spells CATSRDSRVAGNEQFF. Written as DNA, the CDR3 is TGTGCCACCAGCAGAGATAGCAGGGTAGCAGGTAATGAGCAGTTCTTC.

This clonotype was recorded many times. The rearrangement links TRBV7-2 to TRBJ2-7, with 12 nucleotides matching TRBD2. The CDR3 runs to 15 residues. Germline trimming cut 4 bases from V and 4 bases from J; bases unmatched to any gene: 5. Germline assignment: CDR1 SGHTA and CDR2 FQGNSA. CDR3 region: CASSSGLAGSYEQYF. The CDR3 DNA sequence: TGTGCCAGCAGCTCCGGACTAGCGGGATCGTACGAGCAGTACTTC.

Turning to this clonotype: A read error likely explains this, since a far larger clone differs by one base. The chain links TRBV9 to TRBJ2-3; tentative D call: TRBD2 (5 bases). Germline values: CDR1 SGDLS, CDR2 YYNGEE. The V end lost 4 bases, the J end lost 4 bases, and 16 bases lay between the germline ends. The CDR3 sequence is 15 residues long. The CDR3 DNA reads as TGTGCCAGCAGCTTGGATCGGGGATACGCAGATACGCAGTATTTT. Translated: CASSLDRGYADTQYF.

The sample holds one count of this clonotype. The chain couples TRBV12-3 or TRBV12-4 to TRBJ2-2; the D call may be TRBD1 or TRBD2 (5 bases each). This CDR3 region has 15 residues. Trimming cost V 6 bases and J 6 bases, with 17 bases left between them. CDR3 in amino acids: CASRPWGGGAGELFF. CDR3 DNA: TGTGCCAGCAGGCCCTGGGGCGGAGGAGCCGGGGAGCTGTTTTTT.

This rearrangement joins TRBV19 to TRBJ2-5; D might be TRBD2 (5 bases). Germline V gene sequence: CDR1 LNHDA, CDR2 SQIVND (reference sequence). The CDR3 sequence is 14 residues long. V was trimmed by 3 bases and J by 5 bases, leaving 13 bases between them. CDR3 protein: CASSMIGRTETQYF. In DNA, the CDR3 is TGTGCCAGTAGTATGATCGGCAGGACTGAGACCCAGTACTTC. Filled out from reference TRBV19 and TRBJ2-5, the complete variable domain reads DGGITQSPKYLFRKEGQNVTLSCEQNLNHDAMYWYRQDPGQGLRLIYYSQIVNDFQKGDIAEGYSVSREKKESFPLTVTSAQKNPTAFYLCASSMIGRTETQYFGPGTRLLVL.

There are many counts of this clonotype. The gene calls are TRBV18 and TRBJ2-3; TRBD1 agrees at 7 bases. Germline V gene data show CDR1 as KGHSH and CDR2 as LQKENI. The CDR3 is 15 residues long. Trimming took 1 base from V and 0 from J; bases not matched to a gene: 1. The CDR3 nucleotides read TGTGCCAGCTCACCACTGGGACAGAGCACAGATACGCAGTATTTT. Protein: CASSPLGQSTDTQYF. Variable domain in full (rest from reference TRBV18 and TRBJ2-3): NAGVMQNPRHLVRRRGQEARLRCSPMKGHSHVYWYRQLPEEGLKFMVYLQKENIIDESGMPKERFSAEFPKEGPSILRIQQVVRGDSAAYFCASSPLGQSTDTQYFGPGTRLTVL.

This clonotype was counted ten times or more. This sequence joins TRBV7-2 and TRBJ2-1; 8 bases agree with TRBD2. Germline CDR1 is SGHTA and CDR2 is FQGNSA. There are 15 residues in the CDR3. V was pared by 4 bases and J by 5 bases, with 7 bases of the junction left unmatched. CDR3 residues: CASSSGGGGNNEQFF. Here the CDR3 DNA reads TGTGCCAGCAGCTCTGGGGGCGGGGGGAACAATGAGCAGTTCTTC. Complete variable domain (other parts from reference TRBV7-2 and TRBJ2-1): GAGVSQSPSNKVTEKGKDVELRCDPISGHTALYWYRQSLGQGLEFLIYFQGNSAPDKSGLPSDRFSAERTGGSVSTLTIQRTQQEDSAVYLCASSSGGGGNNEQFFGPGTRLTVL.

Turning to this clonotype: A much larger clonotype is one base distant, so this may be a read error. The rearrangement uses TRBV19 and TRBJ2-7; TRBD1 matches 8 bases. The CDR3 covers 14 residues. The germline V gene has CDR1 LNHDA and CDR2 SQIVND (reference sequence). Trimming took 9 bases from V and 3 from J; bases not matched to a gene: 10. The CDR3, as DNA: TGTGCCAGCGCCCGACAGGGGAGCTGCTACGAGCAGTACTTC. Amino acids: CASARQGSCYEQYF.

This clonotype was recorded at least ten times. The CDR3: CASSGDRAPFYEQYF. The CDR3 coding sequence is TGTGCCAGCAGTGGGGACAGAGCTCCATTCTACGAGCAGTACTTC. The chain is built from TRBV6-1 and TRBJ2-7; TRBD1 agrees at 7 bases. J lost 3 bases, V lost 4 bases, and 9 bases had no gene match. The CDR3 is 15 residues long. The germline V gene encodes CDR1 MNHNS and CDR2 SASEGT.

This clonotype came up many times. In DNA form, the CDR3 reads TGTGCCAGCAGTTTAGCGACGCCGGGGGATGGCTACACCTTC. It yields the protein CASSLATPGDGYTF. The chain recombines TRBV12-3 or TRBV12-4 with TRBJ1-2, with D maybe TRBD1 (5 bases). The CDR3 loop spans 14 amino acids. Trimming took 0 bases from V and 6 from J, leaving 11 bases between them.

The table lists this clonotype with a few counts. The chain combines TRBV15 with TRBJ2-3; 15 positions match TRBD2. Losses at the gene ends were 1 base for V and 5 bases for J; bases not matched to a gene: 4. The CDR3 consists of 17 residues. The germline V gene encodes CDR1 LNHNV and CDR2 YYDKDF (reference sequence). The CDR3 sequence is CATSRGTSGRAEDTQYF. As DNA, the CDR3 is TGTGCCACCAGCAGAGGGACTAGCGGGAGGGCCGAAGATACGCAGTATTTT.

The rearrangement uses TRBV20-1 and TRBJ1-5, with D uncertain. This CDR3 region has 16 residues. From germline, CDR1 is DFQATT and CDR2 SNEGSKA (reference sequence). With 1 base removed from V and 5 bases from J, the gap between germline ends came to 18 bases. CDR3 region: CSARVPGFTGHQPQHF. The CDR3 region has the DNA TGCAGTGCTAGAGTCCCGGGTTTCACCGGGCATCAGCCCCAGCATTTT.

This clonotype came up many times. The chain carries TRBV7-9 and TRBJ2-5, with D tentatively TRBD1 or TRBD2 (6 bases each). The V end was cut by 2 bases, the J end by 5 bases, with 18 bases between. The CDR3 sequence is 16 residues long. Germline assignment: CDR1 SEHNR and CDR2 FQNEAQ (reference sequence). Here the CDR3 DNA reads TGTGCCAGCAGCTTAACCGGGGGCGAGTTTGGGGAGACCCAGTACTTC. It encodes CASSLTGGEFGETQYF. Filled out from reference TRBV7-9 and TRBJ2-5, the complete variable domain reads DTGVSQNPRHKITKRGQNVTFRCDPISEHNRLYWYRQTLGQGPEFLTYFQNEAQLEKSRLLSDRFSAERPKGSFSTLEIQRTEQGDSAMYLCASSLTGGEFGETQYFGPGTRLLVL.

The chain recombines TRBV9 with TRBJ2-1; 12 bases fit TRBD2. Trimming removed 0 bases from V and 8 bases from J; junction bases left unmatched: 3. Germline values: CDR1 SGDLS, CDR2 YYNGEE. CDR3 length equals 15 residues. CDR3 in amino acids: CASSVGTSGNDEQFF. The CDR3 DNA is TGTGCCAGCAGCGTAGGGACTAGCGGGAACGATGAGCAGTTCTTC.

This clonotype has more than one count but fewer than ten. V gene TRBV20-1 combines with J gene TRBJ2-5; maybe TRBD2 (6 bases). The V end was cut by 3 bases, the J end by 5 bases, with 19 bases between. Germline CDR1 DFQATT, CDR2 SNEGSKA (reference sequence). CDR3 size: 15 residues. The CDR3 region is CSASSSTSLYETQYF. CDR3 nucleotide sequence: TGCAGTGCTAGTTCGTCGACTAGTCTGTACGAGACCCAGTACTTC.

The sample holds a few counts of this clonotype. J is TRBJ1-1 and V is TRBV4-3; tentative D call: TRBD1 (5 bases). CDR3 length equals 14 residues. V was pared by 3 bases and J by 3 bases, with 11 bases between. Looked up from germline, CDR1 is LGHNA and CDR2 is YSLEER. This CDR3 is CASSQSQGDTEAFF. The DNA for the CDR3 is TGCGCCAGCAGCCAGTCGCAGGGCGACACTGAAGCTTTCTTT.

This clonotype was detected only a few times. CDR3 nucleotide sequence: TGTGCCAGCAGTGTCGTAATTGGGAGCTATGGCTACACCTTC. Encoded protein: CASSVVIGSYGYTF. This sequence joins TRBV2 and TRBJ1-2; D ambiguous. Trimming removed 4 bases at V and 4 bases at J, with 13 bases between. The CDR3 covers 14 residues. CDR1 is SNHLY and CDR2 is FYNNEI in the germline V gene.

This clonotype was seen repeatedly, ten times or more. The gene calls are TRBV12-3 or TRBV12-4 and TRBJ1-2, with D tentatively TRBD1 (5 bases). Trimming removed 5 bases from V and 0 bases from J, with 10 bases in between. The CDR3 sequence is 14 residues long. This chain's CDR3 is CASSPDRANYGYTF. CDR3 nucleotide sequence: TGTGCCAGCAGTCCCGACAGAGCTAACTATGGCTACACCTTC.

The chain couples TRBV7-9 to TRBJ1-3, with D possibly being TRBD1 (6 bases). The CDR3 length is 14 residues. V lost 5 bases to trimming and J lost 4 bases, with 12 bases between them. Per the germline V gene, CDR1 is SEHNR and CDR2 is FQNEAQ (reference sequence). The CDR3 loop is CASSLGTYGNTIYF. The CDR3 nucleotides are TGTGCCAGCAGCCTAGGGACATACGGAAACACCATATATTTT.

In its sample, this clonotype was seen a few times. A much more abundant neighbour one base away suggests this may be a read error. The chain has TRBV11-1 and TRBJ1-5; the D is unclear. CDR1 and CDR2 (germline): SGHAT, FQDESV (reference sequence). This CDR3 is built from 13 residues. The ends were cut back, 5 bases at V and 5 bases at J, with 10 bases in the middle. The CDR3 DNA follows: TGTGCCAGCAGCCAAACCGGGGATCAGCCCCAGCATTTT. Translating gives CASSQTGDQPQHF.

The chain has TRBV15 and TRBJ2-5; 10 bases agree with TRBD2. In germline, CDR1 is LNHNV, CDR2 YYDKDF (reference sequence). J was trimmed by 3 bases and V by 0 bases; bases with no gene match: 4. The CDR3 sequence is 16 residues long. The CDR3: CATSRDSLAGEETQYF. Here the CDR3 DNA reads TGTGCCACCAGCAGAGATTCGCTAGCGGGGGAAGAGACCCAGTACTTC.

Many counts were recorded for this clonotype. V gene TRBV12-3 or TRBV12-4 combines with J gene TRBJ1-2, with D maybe TRBD1 (6 bases). V lost 8 bases, J lost 0 bases, and 22 bases lay in between. The CDR3 loop spans 17 amino acids. For the CDR3, the DNA is TGTGCCAGCTCCCTAGCGGGGGGGCCCGAAGCTAACTATGGCTACACCTTC. Translating it yields CASSLAGGPEANYGYTF.

In its sample, this clonotype was seen many times. The J gene is TRBJ2-3, the V gene TRBV5-1; D might be TRBD1 (5 bases). V was clipped by 4 bases and J by 2 bases, with 11 bases between them. The CDR3 length is 14 residues. Germline V gene lookup returns CDR1 SGHRS and CDR2 YFSETQ. CDR3 loop: CASSQMGPTDTQYF. The CDR3 nucleotides read TGCGCCAGCAGCCAAATGGGGCCCACAGATACGCAGTATTTT.

This clonotype came up a few times. It differs at one base from a far larger clone, so likely a read error. The rearrangement uses TRBV11-2 and TRBJ2-1, with 15 bases fitting TRBD2. The junction had 4 bases not matched to a gene; V was cut back by 0 bases and J by 7 bases. Germline V CDR1 and CDR2: SGHAT, FQNNGV. This CDR3 region has 17 residues. The chain's CDR3 is CASSLEGLAGGGNEQFF. The CDR3 DNA is TGTGCCAGCAGCTTAGAGGGACTAGCGGGAGGAGGGAATGAGCAGTTCTTC.

This clonotype was counted many times. V is TRBV20-1 and J is TRBJ1-5; D gene ambiguous. The length of the CDR3 is 14 residues. Between the trimmed V and J ends, which lost 3 bases and 2 bases, there was a span of 11 bases. Germline CDR1 DFQATT, CDR2 SNEGSKA (reference sequence). The CDR3 spells CSARIPFGNQPQHF. CDR3 DNA sequence: TGCAGTGCTAGGATACCTTTCGGCAATCAGCCCCAGCATTTT.